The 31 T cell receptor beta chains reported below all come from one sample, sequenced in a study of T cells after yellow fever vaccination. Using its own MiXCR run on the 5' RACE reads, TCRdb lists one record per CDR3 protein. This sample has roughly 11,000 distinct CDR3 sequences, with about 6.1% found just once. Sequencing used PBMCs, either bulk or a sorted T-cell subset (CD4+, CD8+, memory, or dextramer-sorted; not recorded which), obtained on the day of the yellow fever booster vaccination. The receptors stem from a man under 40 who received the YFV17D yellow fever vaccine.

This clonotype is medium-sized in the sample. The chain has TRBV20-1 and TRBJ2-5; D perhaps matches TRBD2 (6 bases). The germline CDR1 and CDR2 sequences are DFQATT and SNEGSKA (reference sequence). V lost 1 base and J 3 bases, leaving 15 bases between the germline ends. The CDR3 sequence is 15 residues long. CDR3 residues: CSARGGGSPKETQYF. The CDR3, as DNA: TGCAGTGCTAGAGGAGGAGGGTCCCCCAAAGAGACCCAGTACTTC.

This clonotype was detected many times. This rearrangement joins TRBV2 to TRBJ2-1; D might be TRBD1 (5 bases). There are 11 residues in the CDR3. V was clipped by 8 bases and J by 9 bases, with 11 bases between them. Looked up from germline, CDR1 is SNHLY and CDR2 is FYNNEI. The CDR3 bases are TGTGCCAGCTCAGGGTTGAGTGAGCAGTTCTTC. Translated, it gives CASSGLSEQFF.

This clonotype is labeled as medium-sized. The CDR3 DNA reads as TGTGCCAGCAGTATCTCCCGGGGGGCCTACAATGAGCAGTTCTTC. Amino acids: CASSISRGAYNEQFF. This chain links TRBV12-3 or TRBV12-4 with TRBJ2-1; 7 positions agree with TRBD2. The CDR3 loop spans 15 amino acids. Losses at the gene ends were 5 bases for V and 2 bases for J; bases not matched to a gene: 6.

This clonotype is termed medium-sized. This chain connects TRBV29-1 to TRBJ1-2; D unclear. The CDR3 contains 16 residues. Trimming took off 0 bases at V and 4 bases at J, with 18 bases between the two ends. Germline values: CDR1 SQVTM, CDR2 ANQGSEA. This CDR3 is CSVEDPRPGLIYGYTF. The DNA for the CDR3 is TGCAGCGTTGAAGATCCCCGTCCAGGCCTAATCTATGGCTACACCTTC.

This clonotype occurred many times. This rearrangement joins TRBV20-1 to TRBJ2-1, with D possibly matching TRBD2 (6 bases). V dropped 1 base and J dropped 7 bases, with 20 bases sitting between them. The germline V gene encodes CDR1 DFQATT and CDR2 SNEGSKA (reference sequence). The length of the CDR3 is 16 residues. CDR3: CSARVPRGDLMNEQFF. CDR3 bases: TGCAGTGCTAGAGTCCCCCGCGGGGATTTGATGAATGAGCAGTTCTTC.

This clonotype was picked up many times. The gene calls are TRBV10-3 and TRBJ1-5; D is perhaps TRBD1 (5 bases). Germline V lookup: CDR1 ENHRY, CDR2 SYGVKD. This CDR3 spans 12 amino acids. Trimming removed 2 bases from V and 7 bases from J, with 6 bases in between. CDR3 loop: CAISEGDQPQHF. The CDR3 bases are TGTGCCATCAGTGAGGGGGACCAGCCCCAGCATTTT.

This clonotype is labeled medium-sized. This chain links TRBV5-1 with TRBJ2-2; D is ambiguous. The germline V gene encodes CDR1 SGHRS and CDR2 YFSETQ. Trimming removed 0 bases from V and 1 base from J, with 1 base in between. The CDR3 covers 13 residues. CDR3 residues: CASSLGNTGELFF. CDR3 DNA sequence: TGCGCCAGCAGCTTGGGGAACACCGGGGAGCTGTTTTTT.

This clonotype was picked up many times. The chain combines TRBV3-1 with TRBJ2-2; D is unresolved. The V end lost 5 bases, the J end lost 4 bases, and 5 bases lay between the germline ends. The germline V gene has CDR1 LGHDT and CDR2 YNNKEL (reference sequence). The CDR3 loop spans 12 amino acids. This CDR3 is CASSLTTGELFF. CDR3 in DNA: TGTGCCAGCAGCTTAACCACCGGGGAGCTGTTTTTT.

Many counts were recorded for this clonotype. The CDR3 DNA sequence: TGTGCCAGCAGTGACAGGACGGCCTCCTACGAGCAGTACTTC. Its protein is CASSDRTASYEQYF. The chain employs TRBV28 and TRBJ2-7; a possible D gene is TRBD1 (6 bases). Germline V gene lookup returns CDR1 MDHEN and CDR2 SYDVKM. V was trimmed by 5 bases and J by 0 bases, leaving 11 bases between them. The CDR3 extends over 14 amino acids. Complete variable domain (other parts from reference TRBV28 and TRBJ2-7): DVKVTQSSRYLVKRTGEKVFLECVQDMDHENMFWYRQDPGLGLRLIYFSYDVKMKEKGDIPEGYSVSREKKERFSLILESASTNQTSMYLCASSDRTASYEQYFGPGTRLTVT.

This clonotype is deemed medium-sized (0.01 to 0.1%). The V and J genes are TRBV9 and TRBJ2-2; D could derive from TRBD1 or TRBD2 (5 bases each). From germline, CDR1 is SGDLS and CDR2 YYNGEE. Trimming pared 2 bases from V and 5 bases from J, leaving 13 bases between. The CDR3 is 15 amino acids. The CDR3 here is CASSVRTEGTGELFF. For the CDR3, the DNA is TGTGCCAGCAGCGTCCGAACCGAGGGGACCGGGGAGCTGTTTTTT.

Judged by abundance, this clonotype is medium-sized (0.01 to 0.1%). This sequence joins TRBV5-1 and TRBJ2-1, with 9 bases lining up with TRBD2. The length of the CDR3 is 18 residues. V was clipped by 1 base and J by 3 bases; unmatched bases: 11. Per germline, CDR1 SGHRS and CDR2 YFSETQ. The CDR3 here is CASSLSPSGTPVYNEQFF. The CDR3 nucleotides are TGCGCCAGCAGCTTGTCTCCTAGCGGGACCCCGGTCTACAATGAGCAGTTCTTC.

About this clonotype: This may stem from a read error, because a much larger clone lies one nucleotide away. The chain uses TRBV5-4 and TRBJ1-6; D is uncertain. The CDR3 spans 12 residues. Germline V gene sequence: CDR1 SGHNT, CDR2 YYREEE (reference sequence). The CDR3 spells CASSLLDSPLPF. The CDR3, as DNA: TGTGCCAGCAGCTTGCTCGATTCACCCCTCCCCTTT.

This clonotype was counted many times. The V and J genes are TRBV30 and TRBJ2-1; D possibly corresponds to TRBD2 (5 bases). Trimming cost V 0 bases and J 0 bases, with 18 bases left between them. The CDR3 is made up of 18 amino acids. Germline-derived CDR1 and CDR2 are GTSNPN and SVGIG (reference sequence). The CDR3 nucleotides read TGTGCCTGGAGTGTACGAACTGCGGGCGCCCGCTCCTACAATGAGCAGTTCTTC. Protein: CAWSVRTAGARSYNEQFF.

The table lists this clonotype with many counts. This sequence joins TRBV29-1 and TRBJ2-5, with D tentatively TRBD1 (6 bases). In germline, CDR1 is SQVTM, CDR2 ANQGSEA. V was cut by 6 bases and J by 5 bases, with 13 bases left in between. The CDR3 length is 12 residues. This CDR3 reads CSVPMGAETQYF. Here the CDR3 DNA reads TGCAGCGTCCCAATGGGGGCCGAGACCCAGTACTTC.

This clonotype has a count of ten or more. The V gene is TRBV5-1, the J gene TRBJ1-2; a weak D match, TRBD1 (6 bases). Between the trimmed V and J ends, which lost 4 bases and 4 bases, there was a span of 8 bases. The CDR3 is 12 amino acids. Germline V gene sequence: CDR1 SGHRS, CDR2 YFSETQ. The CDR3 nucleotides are TGCGCCAGCAGCGAAGGGGGCTATGGCTACACCTTC. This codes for CASSEGGYGYTF.

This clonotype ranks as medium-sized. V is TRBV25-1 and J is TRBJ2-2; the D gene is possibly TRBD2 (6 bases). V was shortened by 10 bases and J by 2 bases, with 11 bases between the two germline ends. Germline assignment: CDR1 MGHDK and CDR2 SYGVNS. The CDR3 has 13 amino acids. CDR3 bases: TGTGCCACTAGCGAGTCTAACACCGGGGAGCTGTTTTTT. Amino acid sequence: CATSESNTGELFF.

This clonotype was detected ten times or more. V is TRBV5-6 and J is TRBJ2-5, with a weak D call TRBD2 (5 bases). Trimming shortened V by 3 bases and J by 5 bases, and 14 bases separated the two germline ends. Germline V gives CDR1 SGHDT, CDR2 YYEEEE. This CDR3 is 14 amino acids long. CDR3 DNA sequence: TGTGCCAGCAGCTGGCTCGCTGCGGGTGAGACCCAGTACTTC. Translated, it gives CASSWLAAGETQYF.

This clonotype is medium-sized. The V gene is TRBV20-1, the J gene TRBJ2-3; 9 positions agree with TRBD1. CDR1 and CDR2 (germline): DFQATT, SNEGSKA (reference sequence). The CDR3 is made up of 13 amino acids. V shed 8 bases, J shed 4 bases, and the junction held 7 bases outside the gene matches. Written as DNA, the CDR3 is TGCAGTAGAACAGGGGGCGGATCAGATACGCAGTATTTT. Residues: CSRTGGGSDTQYF.

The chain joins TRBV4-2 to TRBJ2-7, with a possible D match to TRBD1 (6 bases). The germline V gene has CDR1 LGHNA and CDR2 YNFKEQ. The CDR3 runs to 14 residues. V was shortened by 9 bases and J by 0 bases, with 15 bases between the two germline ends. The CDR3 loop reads CARRPGQISYEQYF. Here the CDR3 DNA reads TGTGCCAGGAGACCCGGACAGATCTCCTACGAGCAGTACTTC.

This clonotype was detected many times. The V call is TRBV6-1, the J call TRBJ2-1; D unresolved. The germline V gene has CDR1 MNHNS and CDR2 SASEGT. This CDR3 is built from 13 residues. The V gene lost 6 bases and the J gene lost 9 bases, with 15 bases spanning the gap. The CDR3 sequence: CASRDLVMGEQFF. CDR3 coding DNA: TGTGCCAGCAGGGACCTTGTAATGGGTGAGCAGTTCTTC.

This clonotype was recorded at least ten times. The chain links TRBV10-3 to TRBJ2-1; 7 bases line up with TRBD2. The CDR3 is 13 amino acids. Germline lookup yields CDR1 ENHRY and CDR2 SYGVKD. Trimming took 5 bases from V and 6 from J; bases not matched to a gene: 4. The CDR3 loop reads CAISSGTSNEQFF. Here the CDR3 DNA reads TGTGCCATCAGTAGCGGGACCAGCAATGAGCAGTTCTTC.

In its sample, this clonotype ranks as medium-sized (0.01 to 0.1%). Here the CDR3 DNA reads TGCGCCAGCAGCCAGGGGTCTAGCGGTCCCACAGATACGCAGTATTTT. Amino acids: CASSQGSSGPTDTQYF. The chain links TRBV4-3 to TRBJ2-3; 7 nucleotides agree with TRBD2. In germline, CDR1 is LGHNA, CDR2 YSLEER. The CDR3 consists of 16 residues. The J segment lost 2 bases and the V segment lost 3 bases, leaving 8 bases of the junction unmatched.

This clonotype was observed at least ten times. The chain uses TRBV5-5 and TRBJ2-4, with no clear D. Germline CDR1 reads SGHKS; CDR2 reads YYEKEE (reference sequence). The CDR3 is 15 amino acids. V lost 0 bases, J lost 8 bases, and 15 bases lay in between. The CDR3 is CASSLAPRLVDIQYF. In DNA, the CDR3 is TGTGCCAGCAGCTTGGCGCCCAGGCTGGTAGACATTCAGTACTTC.

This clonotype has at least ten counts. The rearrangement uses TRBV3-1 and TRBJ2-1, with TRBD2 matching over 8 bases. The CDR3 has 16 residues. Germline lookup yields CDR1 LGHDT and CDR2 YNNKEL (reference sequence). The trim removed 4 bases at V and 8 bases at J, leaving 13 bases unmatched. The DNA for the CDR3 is TGTGCCAGCAGCCTCCGAGCCTTAGCGGGAACGGATGAGCAGTTCTTC. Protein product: CASSLRALAGTDEQFF.

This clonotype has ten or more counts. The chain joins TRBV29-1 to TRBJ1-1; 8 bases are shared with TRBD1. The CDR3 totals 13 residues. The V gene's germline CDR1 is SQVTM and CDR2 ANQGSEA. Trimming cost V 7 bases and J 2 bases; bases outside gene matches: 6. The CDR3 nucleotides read TGCAGCGCAAGACAGGGGCACAACACTGAAGCTTTCTTT. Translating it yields CSARQGHNTEAFF. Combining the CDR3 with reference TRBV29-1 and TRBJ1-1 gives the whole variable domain SAVISQKPSRDICQRGTSLTIQCQVDSQVTMMFWYRQQPGQSLTLIATANQGSEATYESGFVIDKFPISRPNLTFSTLTVSNMSPEDSSIYLCSARQGHNTEAFFGQGTRLTVV.

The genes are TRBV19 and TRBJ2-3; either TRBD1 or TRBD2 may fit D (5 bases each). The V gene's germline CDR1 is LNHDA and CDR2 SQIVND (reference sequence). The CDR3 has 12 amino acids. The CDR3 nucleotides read TGTGCTTCGGGACGGGGATCGGATACGCAGTATTTT. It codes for CASGRGSDTQYF. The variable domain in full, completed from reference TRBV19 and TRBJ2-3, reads DGGITQSPKYLFRKEGQNVTLSCEQNLNHDAMYWYRQDPGQGLRLIYYSQIVNDFQKGDIAEGYSVSREKKESFPLTVTSAQKNPTAFYLCASGRGSDTQYFGPGTRLTVL.

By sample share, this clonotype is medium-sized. The CDR3 region is CASSYTNYGYTF. For the CDR3, the DNA is TGTGCCAGCAGTTACACGAACTATGGCTACACCTTC. This rearrangement joins TRBV12-3 or TRBV12-4 to TRBJ1-2, with D hard to call. The CDR3 is made up of 12 amino acids. V was pared by 4 bases and J by 2 bases, with 5 bases between.

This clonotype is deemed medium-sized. The CDR3 DNA reads as TGCGCCAGCAGCTTGGGGGACAGCTCCTACAATGAGCAGTTCTTC. Its protein product is CASSLGDSSYNEQFF. The chain carries TRBV5-1 and TRBJ2-1, with 7 nucleotides matching TRBD1. V lost 0 bases and J lost 0; bases outside the gene matches: 0. Germline V gene sequence: CDR1 SGHRS, CDR2 YFSETQ. CDR3 size: 15 residues. Full variable domain (missing parts from reference TRBV5-1 and TRBJ2-1): KAGVTQTPRYLIKTRGQQVTLSCSPISGHRSVSWYQQTPGQGLQFLFEYFSETQRNKGNFPGRFSGRQFSNSRSEMNVSTLELGDSALYLCASSLGDSSYNEQFFGPGTRLTVL.

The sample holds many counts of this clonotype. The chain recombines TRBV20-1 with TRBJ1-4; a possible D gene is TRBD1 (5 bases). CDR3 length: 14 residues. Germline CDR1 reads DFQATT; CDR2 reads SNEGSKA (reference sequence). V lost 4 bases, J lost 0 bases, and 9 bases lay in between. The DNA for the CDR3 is TGCAGTGCTAAAGGAGGGGCAACTAATGAAAAACTGTTTTTT. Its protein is CSAKGGATNEKLFF.

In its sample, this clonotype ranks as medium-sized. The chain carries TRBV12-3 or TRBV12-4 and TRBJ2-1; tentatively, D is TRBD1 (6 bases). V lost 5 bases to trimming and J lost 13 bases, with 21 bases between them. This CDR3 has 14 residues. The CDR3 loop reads CASSGGGMGASQFF. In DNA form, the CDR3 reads TGTGCCAGCAGTGGGGGTGGGATGGGGGCTAGTCAGTTCTTC.

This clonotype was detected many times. This chain's CDR3 is CASRREGGYSYEQYF. The CDR3 region has the DNA TGTGCCAGCAGACGTGAGGGAGGCTATTCCTACGAGCAGTACTTC. The chain joins TRBV6-5 to TRBJ2-7; maybe TRBD2 (6 bases). The germline gives CDR1 MNHEY, CDR2 SVGAGI. This CDR3 comprises 15 residues. Trimming left V 6 bases short and J 1 base short, with 16 bases between.